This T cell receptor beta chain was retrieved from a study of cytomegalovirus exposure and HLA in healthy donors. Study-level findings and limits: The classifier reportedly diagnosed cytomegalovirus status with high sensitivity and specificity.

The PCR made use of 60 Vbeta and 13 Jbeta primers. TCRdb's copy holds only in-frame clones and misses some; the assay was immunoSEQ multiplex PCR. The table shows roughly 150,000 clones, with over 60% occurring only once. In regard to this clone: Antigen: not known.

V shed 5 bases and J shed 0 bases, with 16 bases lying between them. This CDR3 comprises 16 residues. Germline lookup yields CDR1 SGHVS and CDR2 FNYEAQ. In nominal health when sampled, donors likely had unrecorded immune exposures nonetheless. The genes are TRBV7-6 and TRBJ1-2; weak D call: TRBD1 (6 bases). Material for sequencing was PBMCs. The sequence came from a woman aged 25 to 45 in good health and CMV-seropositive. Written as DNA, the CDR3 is TGTGCCAGCAGCCCACAGGGCGTAAGGGCTAACTATGGCTACACCTTC. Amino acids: CASSPQGVRANYGYTF.